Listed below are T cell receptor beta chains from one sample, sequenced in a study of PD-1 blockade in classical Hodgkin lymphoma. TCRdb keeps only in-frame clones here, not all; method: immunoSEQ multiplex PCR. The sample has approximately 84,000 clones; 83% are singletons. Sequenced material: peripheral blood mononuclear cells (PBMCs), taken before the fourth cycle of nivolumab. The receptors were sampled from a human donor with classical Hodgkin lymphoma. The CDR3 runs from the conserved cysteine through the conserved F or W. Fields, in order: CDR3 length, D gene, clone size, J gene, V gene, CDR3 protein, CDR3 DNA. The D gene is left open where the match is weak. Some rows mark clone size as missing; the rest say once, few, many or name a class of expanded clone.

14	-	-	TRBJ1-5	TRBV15	CATSRGGVNQPQHF	TGTGCCACCAGCAGGGGAGGGGTCAATCAGCCCCAGCATTTT
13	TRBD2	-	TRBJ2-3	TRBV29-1	CSVLADNTDTQYF	TGCAGCGTACTAGCGGATAACACAGATACGCAGTATTTT
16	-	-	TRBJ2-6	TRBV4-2	CASSIPGGSGANVLTF	TGTGCCAGCAGCATCCCCGGAGGCTCTGGGGCCAACGTCCTGACTTTC
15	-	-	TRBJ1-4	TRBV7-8	CASSPTGYDGVGLFF	TGTGCCAGCAGCCCAACAGGCTACGATGGGGTGGGACTGTTTTTT
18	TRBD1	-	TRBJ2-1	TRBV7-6	CASSLVSTGTGVSYEQFF	TGTGCCAGCAGCTTAGTCAGCACAGGGACAGGGGTTTCGTATGAGCAGTTCTTC
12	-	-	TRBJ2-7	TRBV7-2	CASSFNANEQYF	TGTGCCAGCAGCTTTAACGCTAACGAGCAGTACTTC
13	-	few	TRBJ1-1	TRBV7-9	CASSRDPNTEAFF	TGTGCCAGCAGCCGGGACCCGAACACTGAAGCTTTCTTT
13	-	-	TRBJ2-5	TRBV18	CASSPSVQETQYF	TGTGCCAGCTCACCTAGCGTCCAAGAGACCCAGTACTTC
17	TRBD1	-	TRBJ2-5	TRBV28	CASSATGPSFEIETQYF	TGTGCCAGCAGTGCGACAGGGCCCTCCTTTGAAATCGAGACCCAGTACTTC
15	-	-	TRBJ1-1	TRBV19	CASSGAGTLNTEAFF	TGTGCCAGTAGTGGCGCAGGGACCCTTAACACTGAAGCTTTCTTT
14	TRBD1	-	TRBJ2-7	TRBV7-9	CASSEGQGISEQYF	TGTGCCAGCAGCGAGGGACAGGGAATTTCCGAGCAGTACTTC
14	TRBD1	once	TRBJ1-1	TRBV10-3	CAISDHRGPAEAFF	TGTGCCATCAGTGACCACAGGGGGCCGGCTGAAGCTTTCTTT
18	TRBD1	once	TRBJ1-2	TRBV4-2	CASSQAPGQGAFNYGYTF	TGTGCCAGCAGCCAGGCTCCGGGACAGGGGGCTTTTAACTATGGCTACACCTTC
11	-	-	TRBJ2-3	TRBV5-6	CASSLEDTQYF	TGTGCCAGCAGCTTAGAAGATACGCAGTATTTT
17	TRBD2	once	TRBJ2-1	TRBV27	CASSSPTSGSSYNEQFF	TGTGCCAGCAGTTCGCCGACTAGCGGGAGCTCCTACAATGAGCAGTTCTTC
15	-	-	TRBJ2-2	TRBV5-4	CASSLGQGNTGELFF	TGTGCCAGCAGCTTGGGACAAGGGAACACCGGGGAGCTGTTTTTT
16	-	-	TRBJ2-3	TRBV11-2	CASSSPGAPRSDTQYF	TGTGCCAGCAGTTCCCCAGGGGCCCCGCGGTCGGATACGCAGTATTTT
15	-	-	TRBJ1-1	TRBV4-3	CASSQDAAGYTEAFF	TGCGCCAGCAGCCAAGATGCGGCCGGGTACACTGAAGCTTTCTTT
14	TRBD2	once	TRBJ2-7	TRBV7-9	CASSLSAGVDEQYF	TGTGCCAGCAGCTTATCGGCGGGAGTCGACGAGCAGTACTTC
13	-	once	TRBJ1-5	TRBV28	CASGGGVSQPQHF	TGTGCCAGTGGCGGAGGGGTTTCGCAGCCCCAGCATTTT
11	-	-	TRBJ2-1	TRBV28	CASSLNQKQFF	TGTGCCAGCAGTTTAAACCAGAAGCAGTTCTTC
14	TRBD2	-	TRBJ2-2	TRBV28	CASSSGGGPGELFF	TGTGCCAGCAGTTCGGGGGGAGGCCCCGGGGAGCTGTTTTTT
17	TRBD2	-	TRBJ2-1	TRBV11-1	CASKGLAGVSSYNEQFF	TGTGCCAGCAAGGGTCTAGCGGGGGTGAGCTCCTACAATGAGCAGTTCTTC
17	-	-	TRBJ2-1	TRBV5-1	CASSLESASSSYNEQFF	TGCGCCAGCAGCTTGGAGTCGGCGAGCAGCTCCTACAATGAGCAGTTCTTC
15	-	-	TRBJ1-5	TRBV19	CASSISDRTNQPQHF	TGTGCCAGTAGTATTTCGGACAGAACCAATCAGCCCCAGCATTTT
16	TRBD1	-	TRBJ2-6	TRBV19	CASSIVRGSGANVLTF	TGTGCCAGTAGTATAGTCAGGGGGAGTGGGGCCAACGTCCTGACTTTC
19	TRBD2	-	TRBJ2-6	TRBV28	CASSLGGLAGPSGANVLTF	TGTGCCAGCAGTTTGGGGGGACTAGCGGGTCCCTCTGGGGCCAACGTCCTGACTTTC
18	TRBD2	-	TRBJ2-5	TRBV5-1	CASSLGLAGVRSQETQYF	TGCGCCAGCAGCTTGGGACTAGCGGGAGTTCGGTCACAAGAGACCCAGTACTTC
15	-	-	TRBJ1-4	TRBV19	CASRTQGSWGEKLFF	TGTGCCAGTAGAACCCAGGGGTCTTGGGGTGAAAAACTGTTTTTT
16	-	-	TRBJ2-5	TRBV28	CASSSSGPRDQETQYF	TGTGCCAGCAGCTCAAGCGGGCCCCGTGATCAAGAGACCCAGTACTTC
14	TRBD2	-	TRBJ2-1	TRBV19	CASSTSGLYNEQFF	TGTGCCAGTAGTACTAGCGGCCTGTACAATGAGCAGTTCTTC
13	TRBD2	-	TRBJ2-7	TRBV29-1	CSVAQLAGVEQYF	TGCAGCGTTGCTCAACTAGCGGGAGTCGAGCAGTACTTC
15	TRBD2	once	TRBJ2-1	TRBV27	CASSLRREGLSEQFF	TGTGCCAGCAGTTTACGGCGGGAGGGCCTTTCTGAGCAGTTCTTC
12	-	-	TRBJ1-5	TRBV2	CASSPGGTPQHF	TGTGCCAGCAGTCCCGGGGGGACTCCCCAGCATTTT
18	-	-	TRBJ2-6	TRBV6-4	CASSDPLCLSSGANVLTF	TGTGCCAGCAGTGACCCCCTCTGCCTAAGCTCTGGGGCCAACGTCCTGACTTTC
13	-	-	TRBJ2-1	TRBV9	CASSRLPTNEQFF	TGTGCCAGCAGCAGGCTTCCAACAAATGAGCAGTTCTTC
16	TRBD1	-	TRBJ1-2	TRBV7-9	CASSPPGTGGLYGYTF	TGTGCCAGCAGCCCACCCGGGACAGGGGGCCTCTATGGCTACACCTTC
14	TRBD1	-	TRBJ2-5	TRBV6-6	CASRGAGGQETQYF	TGTGCCAGCAGGGGGGCAGGGGGCCAAGAGACCCAGTACTTC
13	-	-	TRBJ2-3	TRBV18	CASSPPSTDTQYF	TGTGCCAGCTCACCTCCCAGCACAGATACGCAGTATTTT
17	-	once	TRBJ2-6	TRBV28	CASSFPLAPAGANVLTF	TGTGCCAGCAGTTTCCCGCTAGCGCCGGCTGGGGCCAACGTCCTGACTTTC
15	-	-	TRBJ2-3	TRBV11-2	CASSSLGEITDTQYF	TGTGCCAGCAGCTCCTTGGGGGAGATCACAGATACGCAGTATTTT
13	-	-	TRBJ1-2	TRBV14	CASSQDLGDGYTF	TGTGCCAGCAGCCAGGACCTGGGCGATGGCTACACCTTC
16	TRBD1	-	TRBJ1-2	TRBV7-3	CASTWDRQNPNYGYTF	TGTGCCAGCACCTGGGACAGGCAAAACCCTAACTATGGCTACACCTTC
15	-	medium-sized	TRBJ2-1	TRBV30	CAWSFDGNIYNEQFF	TGTGCCTGGAGTTTCGACGGGAACATCTACAATGAGCAGTTCTTC
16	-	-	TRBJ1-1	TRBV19	CASSMGGPRGNTEAFF	TGTGCCAGTAGTATGGGCGGGCCGCGGGGGAACACTGAAGCTTTCTTT
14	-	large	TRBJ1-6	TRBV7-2	CASSLGLYNSPLHF	TGTGCCAGCAGCTTAGGACTATATAATTCACCCCTCCACTTT
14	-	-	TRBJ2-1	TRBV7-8	CASSLAGGYNEQFF	TGTGCCAGCAGCTTAGCGGGAGGATACAATGAGCAGTTCTTC
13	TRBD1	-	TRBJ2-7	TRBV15	CATSSRDSNEQYF	TGTGCCACCAGCAGCCGGGACAGCAACGAGCAGTACTTC
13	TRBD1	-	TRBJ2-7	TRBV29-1	CSVRTGAINEQYF	TGCAGCGTCCGGACAGGGGCTATTAACGAGCAGTACTTC
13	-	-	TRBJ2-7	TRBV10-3	CAIRRRETGEQYF	TGTGCCATCAGGCGGCGGGAGACAGGCGAGCAGTACTTC
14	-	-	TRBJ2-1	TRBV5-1	CASSFPSQSGEQFF	TGCGCCAGCAGCTTCCCTAGCCAGTCGGGGGAGCAGTTCTTC
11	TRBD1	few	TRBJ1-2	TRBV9	CASSVRQGKTF	TGTGCCAGCAGCGTAAGACAGGGGAAGACATTC
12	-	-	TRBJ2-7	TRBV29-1	CSVRVNNYEQYF	TGCAGCGTTAGGGTCAACAACTACGAGCAGTACTTC
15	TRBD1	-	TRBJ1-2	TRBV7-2	CASSPLQGALWGYTF	TGTGCCAGCAGCCCCCTACAGGGGGCACTGTGGGGCTACACCTTC
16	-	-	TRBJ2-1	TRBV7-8	CASSTGIGTSYNEQFF	TGTGCCAGCAGCACCGGCATCGGAACCTCCTACAATGAGCAGTTCTTC
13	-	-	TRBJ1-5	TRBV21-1	CASSFLREKPQHF	TGTGCCAGCAGCTTTCTCCGAGAAAAGCCCCAGCATTTT
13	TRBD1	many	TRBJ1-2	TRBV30	CAWGRDRPYGYTF	TGTGCCTGGGGGAGGGACAGGCCTTATGGCTACACCTTC
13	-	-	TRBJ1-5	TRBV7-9	CASSGGFNQPQHF	TGTGCCAGCAGCGGGGGGTTCAATCAGCCCCAGCATTTT
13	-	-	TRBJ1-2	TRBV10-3	CAISESSVYGYTF	TGTGCCATCAGTGAGTCGAGCGTCTATGGCTACACCTTC
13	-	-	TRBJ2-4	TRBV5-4	CASSLGAKNIQYF	TGTGCCAGCAGCTTGGGAGCCAAAAACATTCAGTACTTC